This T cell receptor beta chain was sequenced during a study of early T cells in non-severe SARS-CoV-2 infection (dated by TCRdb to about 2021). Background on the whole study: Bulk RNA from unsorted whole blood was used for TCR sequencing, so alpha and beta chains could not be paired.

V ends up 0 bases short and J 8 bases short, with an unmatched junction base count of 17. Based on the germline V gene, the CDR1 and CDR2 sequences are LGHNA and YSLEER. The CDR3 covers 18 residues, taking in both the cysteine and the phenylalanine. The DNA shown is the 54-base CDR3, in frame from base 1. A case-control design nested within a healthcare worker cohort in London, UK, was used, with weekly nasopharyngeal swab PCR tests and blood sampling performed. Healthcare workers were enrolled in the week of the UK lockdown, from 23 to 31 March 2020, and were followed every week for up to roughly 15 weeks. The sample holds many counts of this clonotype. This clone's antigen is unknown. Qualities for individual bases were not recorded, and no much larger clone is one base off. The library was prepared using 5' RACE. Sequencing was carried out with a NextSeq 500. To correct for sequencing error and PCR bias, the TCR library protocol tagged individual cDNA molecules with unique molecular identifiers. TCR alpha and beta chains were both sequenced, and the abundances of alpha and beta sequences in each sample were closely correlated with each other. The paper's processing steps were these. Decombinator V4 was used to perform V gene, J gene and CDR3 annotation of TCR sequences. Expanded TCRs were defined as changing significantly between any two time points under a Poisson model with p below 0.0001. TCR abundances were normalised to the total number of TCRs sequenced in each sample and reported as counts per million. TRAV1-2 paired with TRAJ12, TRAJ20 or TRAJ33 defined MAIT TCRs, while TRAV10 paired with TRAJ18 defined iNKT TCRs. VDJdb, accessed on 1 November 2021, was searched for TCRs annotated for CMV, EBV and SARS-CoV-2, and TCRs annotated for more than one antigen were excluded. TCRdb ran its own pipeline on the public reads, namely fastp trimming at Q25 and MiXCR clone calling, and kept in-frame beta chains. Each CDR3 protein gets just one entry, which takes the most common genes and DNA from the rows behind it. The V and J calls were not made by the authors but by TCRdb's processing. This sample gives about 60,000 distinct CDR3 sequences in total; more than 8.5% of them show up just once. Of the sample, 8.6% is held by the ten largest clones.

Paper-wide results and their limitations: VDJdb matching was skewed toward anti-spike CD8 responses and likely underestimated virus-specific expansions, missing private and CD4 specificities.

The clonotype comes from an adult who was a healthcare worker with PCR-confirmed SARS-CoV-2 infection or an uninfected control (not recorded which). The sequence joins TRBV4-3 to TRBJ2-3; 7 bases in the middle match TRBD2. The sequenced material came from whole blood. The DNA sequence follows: TGCGCCAGCAGCCAAGATTCGAGACTAGCATCTCTCCAGGGTACGCAGTATTTT. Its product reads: CASSQDSRLASLQGTQYF.